This TCR beta chain was sequenced during a study of T cells in Graves' hyperthyroidism and ophthalmopathy. Looking at the study overall: Peripheral blood was obtained at initial diagnosis, preceding any treatment. General study points: A 13 V-J model separated ophthalmopathy from stable hyperthyroidism.

In the ophthalmopathy cohort, Clinical Activity Score was at least 3, NOSPECS grade at least 4, and duration under 3 months. Clinical symptoms, serum thyroxine, TRAb, thyroid ultrasound and orbital computed tomography informed diagnoses. This clonotype was seen only a few times. No antigen is known for it. Amplification of TCR beta CDR3 regions used RNA as the template. HTBI primers were employed in a first-round RT-PCR of the TCR CDR3. MiXCR was run by TCRdb on the multiplex PCR reads, yielding one entry per CDR3 protein. The data contain hundreds of thousands of distinct CDR3 sequences, roughly 15% of them singletons. The sequenced sample was blood. This clonotype originated in a woman aged 60-70 years with Graves' ophthalmopathy.

The CDR3 DNA follows: TGTGCCACCAGTGACGGACAGCAAAACTATGGCTACACCTTC. Amino acid sequence: CATSDGQQNYGYTF. The chain recombines TRBV24-1 with TRBJ1-2; possible D gene TRBD1, 6 bases. Germline values: CDR1 KGHDR, CDR2 SFDVKD. The CDR3 length is 14 residues. V was cut by 4 bases and J by 2 bases, with 10 bases left in between.